This passage covers 2 T cell receptor beta chains from one sample sequenced in a study of blood T cell repertoires in COVID-19. Produced via immunoSEQ multiplex PCR; TCRdb's table is partial and in-frame only. Of approximately 67,000 clones in the sample, about nine tenths were seen once. The sample was peripheral blood. The receptors here all came from a man aged 45 to 65 with active COVID-19.

The V call is TRBV28, the J call TRBJ1-4; 9 nucleotides agree with TRBD1. The CDR3 length is 13 residues. In germline, CDR1 is MDHEN, CDR2 SYDVKM. V shed 8 bases, J shed 8 bases, and the junction held 6 bases outside the gene matches. The DNA of the CDR3 is TGTGCCAGCCTGACAGGGGGGAAGGAAAAACTGTTTTTT. Amino acid sequence: CASLTGGKEKLFF. The full variable domain, its missing parts supplied by reference TRBV28 and TRBJ1-4, is DVKVTQSSRYLVKRTGEKVFLECVQDMDHENMFWYRQDPGLGLRLIYFSYDVKMKEKGDIPEGYSVSREKKERFSLILESASTNQTSMYLCASLTGGKEKLFFGSGTQLSVL.

The V call is TRBV28, the J call TRBJ1-2; D call uncertain. Germline loops: CDR1 MDHEN, CDR2 SYDVKM. Trimming removed 4 bases from V and 3 bases from J, with 15 bases in between. The CDR3 length is 15 residues. The CDR3 here is CASSSPGSPHYGYTF. The CDR3 nucleotides are TGTGCCAGCAGTTCCCCGGGTTCGCCCCACTATGGCTACACCTTC.